This T cell receptor beta chain was observed in a study of T cells in women clearing cervical HPV infection. To note about this clone: Read sequence stops 3 residues before the CDR3 end, and the germline J gene provides the missing end.

All donors had a single incident cervical HPV16 infection, not prevalent. Profiling relied on immunoSEQ multiplex PCR, and the TCRdb table lists in-frame clones only, not all of them. The listing records 20,000 to 25,000 clones. The CDR3 runs 14 residues. The V and J ends lost 3 bases and 4 bases respectively, with 13 bases between them. The germline V gene has CDR1 GTSNPN and CDR2 SVGIG (reference sequence). The rearrangement uses TRBV30 and TRBJ1-5; TRBD1 is a possible D gene (6 bases). Specimen: blood buffy coat. This clonotype was obtained from a woman aged 18-70 years with a cervical HPV16 infection that either progressed to CIN3+ or cleared (not recorded which). CDR3 loop: CAWSRGNRNQPQHF. CDR3 DNA, as far as it was read: TGTGCCTGGAGCAGGGGAAATCGTAATCAGCCC.